This T cell receptor (beta chain) was sequenced for a study of shared clonotypes between healthy human individuals. Whole-study findings and limits: Across a handful of donors, naive CD4 shared around 5.1%, naive CD8 over 3%, memory CD4 2% to 2.5%, memory CD8 0.4% to 0.5%.

As regards this clone: Its specificity is not known.

Every donor, a Caucasian adult, lived in Nashville, Tennessee. Original processing methods: Without quality scores, immunoSEQ junctional reads could not be filtered like full-length reads. Sequencing used immunoSEQ multiplex PCR; TCRdb keeps in-frame clones, though not all of them. That table is the source of V, J and clone size, and D and trimming were worked out from the DNA. This sample yields roughly 720,000 clones, of which less than 95% are seen a single time; approximately 35% belongs to the top ten. CDR3 size: 16 residues. The V and J ends lost 2 bases and 5 bases respectively, with 17 bases between them. The germline gives CDR1 KGHSH, CDR2 LQKENI.

The receptor's source is a man aged 18 to 35 in good health. Some clones in this sample may be carry-over from other donors' samples. Sequencing was done on a sample of memory CD8+ T cells from PBMCs. The subset is: CD45RO+ cells pooled with CCR7-negative TemRA cells. This rearrangement joins TRBV18 to TRBJ2-3, with D tentatively TRBD2 (6 bases). The CDR3: CASSPWDSRGKDTQYF. DNA of the CDR3: TGTGCCAGCTCACCATGGGACTCCCGAGGGAAAGATACGCAGTATTTT.